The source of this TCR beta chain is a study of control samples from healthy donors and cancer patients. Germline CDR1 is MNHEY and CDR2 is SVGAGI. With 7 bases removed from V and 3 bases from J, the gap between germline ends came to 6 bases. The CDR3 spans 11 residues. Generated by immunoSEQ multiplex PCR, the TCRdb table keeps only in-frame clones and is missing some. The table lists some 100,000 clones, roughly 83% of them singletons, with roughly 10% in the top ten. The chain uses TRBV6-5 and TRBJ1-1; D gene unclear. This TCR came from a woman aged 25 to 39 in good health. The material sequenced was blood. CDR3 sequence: CASMWDTEAFF. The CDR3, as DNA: TGTGCCAGCATGTGGGACACTGAAGCTTTCTTT.